What follows are 21 T cell receptor beta chains derived from one specimen sequenced in a study of T cells in Graves' hyperthyroidism and ophthalmopathy. Researchers took RNA transcripts and amplified the TCR beta CDR3 regions from them. TCR CDR3 underwent first-round RT-PCR with the HTBI primer set. Each CDR3 protein gets one entry after TCRdb re-called the multiplex PCR reads with MiXCR. Of roughly 800,000 distinct CDR3 sequences detected, 38% appear once; the ten largest clones hold over 8%. The sample taken for sequencing was blood. The receptors here all came from a man aged 18 to 30 with Graves' hyperthyroidism.

The rearrangement joins TRBV6-5 to TRBJ2-5; possibly TRBD1 for D (6 bases). The CDR3 extends over 11 amino acids. CDR1 and CDR2 (germline): MNHEY, SVGAGI. Deletions cut 0 bases from V and 13 bases from J, with 9 bases between. Written as DNA, the CDR3 is TGTGCCAGCAGTTACTCCGGGACAAGGTACTTC. Encoded protein: CASSYSGTRYF.

The chain is built from TRBV7-2 and TRBJ1-3; 8 nucleotides match TRBD1. The germline CDR1 and CDR2 sequences are SGHTA and FQGNSA. V lost 5 bases, J lost 6 bases, and 3 bases stayed unmatched. This CDR3 has 13 residues. The CDR3 spells CASSQDRANTIYF. The CDR3 DNA sequence: TGTGCCAGCAGCCAGGACAGGGCAAACACCATATATTTT. The whole variable domain, remainder taken from reference TRBV7-2 and TRBJ1-3, is GAGVSQSPSNKVTEKGKDVELRCDPISGHTALYWYRQSLGQGLEFLIYFQGNSAPDKSGLPSDRFSAERTGGSVSTLTIQRTQQEDSAVYLCASSQDRANTIYFGEGSWLTVV.

This chain links TRBV10-2 with TRBJ2-7; TRBD2 agrees at 12 bases. V was clipped by 6 bases and J by 7 bases; unmatched bases: 25. CDR3 size: 20 residues. In germline, CDR1 is WSHSY, CDR2 SAAADI. CDR3 nucleotides: TGCGCCAGCAGCCAAGATATTGGGGGCCGGTCTAGCGGGAGGGCCCAGGAGCAGTACTTC. Amino acid sequence: CASSQDIGGRSSGRAQEQYF.

For this clonotype: One end of the junction does not line up with germline, which may come from a read error. The rearrangement uses TRBV7-9 and TRBJ1-6; D possibly corresponds to TRBD1 (5 bases). The CDR3 spans 18 residues. CDR1 and CDR2 from the germline V gene are SEHNR and FQNEAQ (reference sequence). CDR3 loop: CASSQVLQGLSYNSPLHF. For the CDR3, the DNA is TGCGCCAGCAGCCAAGTGCTCCAGGGTCTGTCCTATAATTCACCCCTCCACTTT.

This clonotype came up a few times. The chain is built from TRBV7-2 and TRBJ1-1; TRBD1 agrees at 7 bases. Unmatched junction bases numbered 6, after V lost 1 base and J lost 7 bases. The CDR3 extends over 14 amino acids. Looked up from germline, CDR1 is SGHTA and CDR2 is FQGNSA. CDR3 coding DNA: TGTGCCAGCAGCTTAGGGGACAGAGTCAATGAAGCTTTCTTT. It yields the protein CASSLGDRVNEAFF.

The chain couples TRBV30 to TRBJ1-5; TRBD1 might be the D (5 bases). This CDR3 spans 15 amino acids. Trimming took off 0 bases at V and 1 base at J, with 10 bases between the two ends. CDR1 is GTSNPN, CDR2 SVGIG, per germline (reference sequence). The DNA of the CDR3 is TGTGCCTGGAGTGTGGAGACAGTAAGCAATCAGCCCCAGCATTTT. Amino acids: CAWSVETVSNQPQHF.

This clonotype has at least ten counts. The chain combines TRBV7-8 with TRBJ1-4; D uncertain. Germline V gene data show CDR1 as SGHVS and CDR2 as FQNEAQ. This CDR3 comprises 16 residues. Trimming cost V 1 base and J 6 bases, with 15 bases left between them. The CDR3 DNA reads as TGTGCCAGCAGCTTAGTCGCGGGTACAATGGATGAAAAACTGTTTTTT. Its protein product is CASSLVAGTMDEKLFF.

The rearrangement links TRBV5-1 to TRBJ2-7; tentatively, D is TRBD2 (6 bases). This CDR3 region has 12 residues. The V gene's germline CDR1 is SGHRS and CDR2 YFSETQ. Trimming removed 8 bases at V and 5 bases at J, with 14 bases between. The CDR3 here is CASYLARHEQYF. CDR3 DNA: TGCGCCAGTTATCTAGCGCGCCACGAGCAGTACTTC.

The chain uses TRBV4-3 and TRBJ2-2, with 8 bases that match TRBD2. The CDR3 is 17 residues long. Germline V lookup: CDR1 LGHNA, CDR2 YSLEER. The V and J ends lost 0 bases and 1 base, in that order; junction bases with no gene match: 4. The CDR3 reads CASSQERGAGNTGELFF. The DNA of the CDR3 is TGCGCCAGCAGCCAAGAGCGGGGGGCAGGGAACACCGGGGAGCTGTTTTTT.

The chain is built from TRBV27 and TRBJ1-3, with 7 bases lining up with TRBD1. The CDR3 runs to 15 residues. Germline V lookup: CDR1 MNHEY, CDR2 SMNVEV (reference sequence). V shed 5 bases and J 0 bases; nucleotides not matched to a gene: 4. The CDR3, as DNA: TGTGCCAGCAGTACGGGACAGAGCTCTGGAAACACCATATATTTT. It yields the protein CASSTGQSSGNTIYF.

The chain couples TRBV13 to TRBJ2-2; tentatively, D is TRBD1 (6 bases). V dropped 3 bases and J dropped 1 base, with 9 bases sitting between them. The CDR3 runs to 15 residues. The germline CDR1 and CDR2 sequences are PRHDT and FYEKMQ (reference sequence). CDR3 in amino acids: CASSFQGQNTGELFF. In DNA, the CDR3 is TGTGCCAGCAGCTTTCAGGGACAGAACACCGGGGAGCTGTTTTTT.

This clonotype has a single count. The DNA of the CDR3 is TGTGCCATCGAGGCAGGGGTAGGAGAGACCCAGTACTTC. Encoded protein: CAIEAGVGETQYF. The chain uses TRBV10-3 and TRBJ2-5; possibly TRBD1 for D (6 bases). V was shortened by 8 bases and J by 4 bases, with 14 bases between the two germline ends. This CDR3 has 13 amino acids. From germline, CDR1 is ENHRY and CDR2 SYGVKD.

A word on this clonotype: Since the CDR3 does not end with the conserved phenylalanine or tryptophan, this likely comes from a read error. The V gene is TRBV4-1, the J gene TRBJ2-7; D gene uncertain. V was cut by 3 bases and J by 3 bases, with 9 bases left in between. This CDR3 spans 13 amino acids. Germline lookup yields CDR1 MGHRA and CDR2 YSYEKL. The CDR3 sequence: CASSHALNYEQYL. DNA for the CDR3: TGCGCCAGCAGCCACGCTTTAAACTACGAGCAGTACCTC.

This clonotype was seen at least ten times. The chain uses TRBV10-3 and TRBJ1-1, with 9 positions matching TRBD1. V shed 2 bases, J shed 5 bases, and the junction held 6 bases outside the gene matches. Looked up from germline, CDR1 is ENHRY and CDR2 is SYGVKD. This CDR3 spans 15 amino acids. The CDR3 bases are TGTGCCATCAGTGAGCTGGGACAGGGAGAGACTGAAGCTTTCTTT. This gives the protein CAISELGQGETEAFF.

This clonotype was found a few times. The chain carries TRBV10-3 and TRBJ2-2; TRBD2 matches 14 bases. The CDR3 has 15 amino acids. Germline loops: CDR1 ENHRY, CDR2 SYGVKD. Trimming at V came to 7 bases and at J to 5 bases, leaving 3 bases not matched to a gene. CDR3: CAITGLAGGTGELFF. The CDR3 DNA reads TGTGCCATCACCGGACTAGCGGGAGGAACCGGGGAGCTGTTTTTT.

This chain connects TRBV2 to TRBJ2-5; D may be TRBD1 or TRBD2 (6 bases each). V was cut by 0 bases and J by 4 bases, with 12 bases left in between. This CDR3 has 15 residues. Germline V CDR1 and CDR2: SNHLY, FYNNEI. CDR3 amino acids: CASSEAGGGGETQYF. In DNA, the CDR3 is TGTGCCAGCAGTGAAGCCGGAGGGGGAGGAGAGACCCAGTACTTC.

The V and J genes are TRBV7-9 and TRBJ1-1, with 7 bases matching TRBD1. J gave up 5 bases and V 3 bases, and 15 bases lay outside the gene matches. The CDR3 is made up of 17 amino acids. Germline V CDR1 and CDR2: SEHNR, FQNEAQ (reference sequence). CDR3 residues: CASSLWRQGTFKTEAFF. As DNA, the CDR3 is TGTGCCAGCAGCTTGTGGCGACAGGGCACATTTAAGACTGAAGCTTTCTTT.

Regarding this clonotype: At one end the junction does not follow the germline gene, possibly because of a read error. The chain has TRBV10-1 and TRBJ1-3, with 7 bases matching TRBD1. Germline V gene lookup returns CDR1 WNHNN and CDR2 SYGVQD (reference sequence). The CDR3 consists of 15 residues. The CDR3 reads CASSDDRASGSTIYF. DNA of the CDR3: TGCGCCAGCAGTGATGACAGGGCCTCAGGAAGCACCATATATTTT.

This clonotype was detected a few times. The chain carries TRBV19 and TRBJ2-2, with TRBD1 matching over 9 bases. Germline loops: CDR1 LNHDA, CDR2 SQIVND (reference sequence). This CDR3 has 15 residues. Trimming took 6 bases from V and 7 from J; bases not matched to a gene: 9. CDR3 sequence (DNA): TGTGCCAGTAGCCCCTGGGGACAGGGAGTCGGGGAGCTGTTTTTT. Translation: CASSPWGQGVGELFF.

This clonotype was seen repeatedly, ten times or more. The chain couples TRBV12-3 or TRBV12-4 to TRBJ1-5; D uncertain. V was shortened by 4 bases and J by 7 bases, with 5 bases between the two germline ends. The CDR3 is 11 amino acids. CDR3 sequence reads: CASSSGQPQHF. The CDR3 region has the DNA TGTGCCAGCAGTTCTGGGCAGCCCCAGCATTTT.

This clonotype came up a few times. The chain carries TRBV6-6 and TRBJ1-5; no reliable D call. Germline V gene lookup returns CDR1 MNHNY and CDR2 SVGAGI (reference sequence). The CDR3 is 15 amino acids. V lost 6 bases, J lost 4 bases, and 16 bases lay in between. CDR3 sequence (DNA): TGTGCCAGCAGACCTCCTTCGACGGGGAATCAGCCCCAGCATTTT. Amino acid sequence: CASRPPSTGNQPQHF.